The 25 T cell receptor beta chains in this list originate from one sample, sequenced in a study of cytomegalovirus exposure and HLA in healthy donors. The PCR used 60 Vbeta and 13 Jbeta primers. The assay was immunoSEQ multiplex PCR, and TCRdb's table has in-frame clones only and misses some. The data show under 200,000 clones, with 78% seen just once and about 3.4% held by the top ten. Sequenced material: PBMCs. The source of these receptors is a woman aged 45-65 years in good health and CMV-seropositive.

The J gene is TRBJ2-5, the V gene TRBV18; TRBD1 matches at 10 bases. This CDR3 is built from 13 residues. Germline CDR1 reads KGHSH; CDR2 reads LQKENI. The V segment lost 5 bases and the J segment 5 bases; nucleotides outside the gene matches: 2. This CDR3 is CASSWTGGETQYF. The CDR3 region has the DNA TGTGCCAGCTCATGGACAGGGGGGGAGACCCAGTACTTC. Supplemented by reference TRBV18 and TRBJ2-5, the full variable domain reads NAGVMQNPRHLVRRRGQEARLRCSPMKGHSHVYWYRQLPEEGLKFMVYLQKENIIDESGMPKERFSAEFPKEGPSILRIQQVVRGDSAAYFCASSWTGGETQYFGPGTRLLVL.

The chain uses TRBV27 and TRBJ1-1; 12 nucleotides line up with TRBD1. Germline V lookup: CDR1 MNHEY, CDR2 SMNVEV (reference sequence). Germline trimming cut 5 bases from V and 6 bases from J; bases unmatched to any gene: 4. CDR3 size: 14 residues. CDR3 in DNA: TGTGCCAGCAGTCCCCGGGACAGGGGGCCTGAAGCTTTCTTT. It encodes CASSPRDRGPEAFF.

V gene TRBV7-9 combines with J gene TRBJ2-5, with 8 nucleotides matching TRBD1. The germline gives CDR1 SEHNR, CDR2 FQNEAQ (reference sequence). Trimming cost V 5 bases and J 2 bases; bases outside gene matches: 7. This CDR3 has 15 amino acids. The CDR3 DNA follows: TGTGCCAGCAGCCATTTAGACAGGGGTCAAGAGACCCAGTACTTC. Translation: CASSHLDRGQETQYF.

On this clone itself: One end of the junction varies from germline; a read error may be responsible. The chain joins TRBV27 to TRBJ2-4; TRBD1 matches at 10 bases. This CDR3 is 14 amino acids long. Germline CDR1 reads MNHEY; CDR2 reads SMNVEV (reference sequence). The DNA for the CDR3 is TGTGCCAGCAGTTTCGGGACAGGGGAAAACAGTCAGTACTTC. Translated: CASSFGTGENSQYF.

V gene TRBV11-2 combines with J gene TRBJ2-2; TRBD2 agrees at 11 bases. CDR3 length equals 18 residues. Germline-derived CDR1 and CDR2 are SGHAT and FQNNGV. V shed 2 bases, J shed 7 bases, and the junction held 12 bases outside the gene matches. The CDR3 coding sequence is TGTGCCAGCAGCTTATTGAGGCTAGCGGGAGGAAGGGGCGGGGAGCTGTTTTTT. Protein product: CASSLLRLAGGRGGELFF.

The rearrangement joins TRBV4-3 to TRBJ1-4; no clear D. This CDR3 is 13 amino acids long. Germline values: CDR1 LGHNA, CDR2 YSLEER. Between the trimmed V and J ends, which lost 4 bases and 4 bases, there was a span of 7 bases. The CDR3 region has the DNA TGCGCCAGCAGCCTAGTGAGTAATGAAAAACTGTTTTTT. Its protein is CASSLVSNEKLFF.

The chain combines TRBV19 with TRBJ1-2, with 10 bases matching TRBD1. V lost 6 bases, J lost 5 bases, and 12 bases stayed unmatched. The CDR3 has 16 residues. CDR1 and CDR2 from the germline V gene are LNHDA and SQIVND (reference sequence). The CDR3 DNA follows: TGTGCCAGTAGCCGGCAACTCGGACAGGGGGGATATGGCTACACCTTC. Encoded protein: CASSRQLGQGGYGYTF. Based on the CDR3 plus reference TRBV19 and TRBJ1-2, the full variable domain is DGGITQSPKYLFRKEGQNVTLSCEQNLNHDAMYWYRQDPGQGLRLIYYSQIVNDFQKGDIAEGYSVSREKKESFPLTVTSAQKNPTAFYLCASSRQLGQGGYGYTFGSGTRLTVV.

This clone was picked up a small number of times. A junction boundary mismatches the germline segment, possibly from a read error. V is TRBV5-1 and J is TRBJ1-4; TRBD1 agrees at 9 bases. CDR3 length equals 15 residues. Germline V CDR1 and CDR2: SGHRS, YFSETQ. The CDR3 is CASRLGQGTNEKLFF. The CDR3 bases are TGCGCCAGCAGGTTGGGACAGGGAACTAATGAAAAACTGTTTTTT.

The V gene is TRBV12-2, the J gene TRBJ2-7; the table's D call of TRBD1 was not tested on the DNA. TRBV12-2 represents a pseudogene. The CDR3 extends over 21 amino acids. CDR3 residues: CASRLDPTQGAFRGTPYEQYF. In nucleotides, the CDR3 is TGTGCAAGTCGCTTAGACCCTACACAGGGGGCCTTTCGCGGGACCCCCTACGAGCAGTACTTC.

The J gene is TRBJ2-7, the V gene TRBV2, with D tentatively TRBD2 (6 bases). This CDR3 has 14 amino acids. Trimming shortened V by 6 bases and J by 2 bases, and 14 bases separated the two germline ends. Per the germline V gene, CDR1 is SNHLY and CDR2 is FYNNEI. The CDR3: CASSGGRATYEQYF. In DNA form, the CDR3 reads TGTGCCAGCAGCGGAGGGCGGGCCACCTACGAGCAGTACTTC.

The J gene is TRBJ1-2, the V gene TRBV5-6; TRBD1 matches 8 bases. CDR1 is SGHDT, CDR2 YYEEEE, per germline. Losses at the gene ends were 2 bases for V and 5 bases for J; bases not matched to a gene: 5. The length of the CDR3 is 14 residues. The DNA for the CDR3 is TGTGCCAGCAGCTTATACAGGGGGAAGTATGGCTACACCTTC. Residues: CASSLYRGKYGYTF.

This clone was counted a few times. The V and J genes are TRBV18 and TRBJ1-2; maybe TRBD1 (5 bases). The CDR3 is 14 residues long. Trimming shortened V by 0 bases and J by 6 bases, and 11 bases separated the two germline ends. The germline gives CDR1 KGHSH, CDR2 LQKENI. The CDR3 loop reads CASSPPGGGNGYTF. The DNA for the CDR3 is TGTGCCAGCTCACCACCTGGGGGGGGAAATGGCTACACCTTC.

The chain has TRBV29-1 and TRBJ1-2; TRBD1 is a possible D gene (5 bases). Trimming cost V 4 bases and J 8 bases, with 8 bases left between them. Germline values: CDR1 SQVTM, CDR2 ANQGSEA. This CDR3 comprises 10 residues. CDR3 DNA: TGCAGCGTTGTGGCAGGGGGCTACACCTTC. Protein sequence: CSVVAGGYTF. The whole variable domain, filled in from reference TRBV29-1 and TRBJ1-2, reads SAVISQKPSRDICQRGTSLTIQCQVDSQVTMMFWYRQQPGQSLTLIATANQGSEATYESGFVIDKFPISRPNLTFSTLTVSNMSPEDSSIYLCSVVAGGYTFGSGTRLTVV.

Only a few counts were recorded for this clone. This CDR3 reads CASSVTGKSGELFF. The DNA for the CDR3 is TGTGCCAGCAGCGTTACAGGGAAATCCGGGGAGCTGTTTTTT. The gene calls are TRBV9 and TRBJ2-2, with D tentatively TRBD1 (6 bases). Trimming pared 2 bases from V and 6 bases from J, leaving 11 bases between. CDR3 length equals 14 residues. Germline-derived CDR1 and CDR2 are SGDLS and YYNGEE.

The chain carries TRBV5-6 and TRBJ2-1; D possibly corresponds to TRBD1 (5 bases). Germline-derived CDR1 and CDR2 are SGHDT and YYEEEE. The CDR3 contains 13 residues. V lost 4 bases and J lost 4, with 9 bases in between. The CDR3, as DNA: TGTGCCAGCAGCCTTGGGGCTTACAATGAGCAGTTCTTC. As protein: CASSLGAYNEQFF.

This clone turned up a few times. The rearrangement joins TRBV30 to TRBJ2-3, with D perhaps matching TRBD2 (5 bases). Trimming stripped 2 bases from V and 5 bases from J, with 11 bases between. CDR1 GTSNPN and CDR2 SVGIG come from the germline V gene (reference sequence). The CDR3 has 13 amino acids. CDR3 protein: CAWSPSFGDTQYF. The CDR3, as DNA: TGTGCCTGGAGTCCTAGCTTCGGAGATACGCAGTATTTT.

Note on this clone: This sample includes further DNA sequences coding for the same CDR3. V gene TRBV2 combines with J gene TRBJ1-6, with 7 nucleotides matching TRBD1. Germline V lookup: CDR1 SNHLY, CDR2 FYNNEI. This CDR3 is built from 13 residues. The V gene end was trimmed by 9 bases and the J gene end by 10 bases; junction bases not matched to a gene: 9. CDR3 nucleotide sequence: TGTGCCAGGGGGAGGACAGGCAAGTCACCCCTCCACTTT. Translated, it gives CARGRTGKSPLHF.

The V call is TRBV5-1, the J call TRBJ2-7, with 9 bases identical to TRBD2. CDR1 is SGHRS and CDR2 is YFSETQ in the germline V gene. V was clipped by 0 bases and J by 4 bases; unmatched bases: 14. There are 18 residues in the CDR3. DNA for the CDR3: TGCGCCAGCAGCTTGGATCGCCCTGGGCGGGAGGGTTTTTACGAGCAGTACTTC. Protein: CASSLDRPGREGFYEQYF.

This clone was recorded only once. The chain carries TRBV5-4 and TRBJ2-3; TRBD1 might be the D (6 bases). Trimming cost V 7 bases and J 6 bases, with 18 bases left between them. The CDR3 covers 14 residues. The germline V gene encodes CDR1 SGHNT and CDR2 YYREEE (reference sequence). The CDR3 region is CASQGSDRGDTQYF. Here the CDR3 DNA reads TGTGCCAGCCAAGGGAGCGATAGGGGGGATACGCAGTATTTT.

This clone appeared once. The chain uses TRBV19 and TRBJ1-1, with a tentative D call TRBD1 (6 bases). V shed 0 bases and J shed 6 bases, with 14 bases lying between them. In germline, CDR1 is LNHDA, CDR2 SQIVND (reference sequence). The CDR3 spans 15 residues. As DNA, the CDR3 is TGTGCCAGTAGTATAGATTACCCCGGACAGTCTGAAGCTTTCTTT. Its protein is CASSIDYPGQSEAFF.

The chain employs TRBV11-2 and TRBJ2-5; D perhaps matches TRBD1 (8 bases). There are 15 residues in the CDR3. Germline V gives CDR1 SGHAT, CDR2 FQNNGV. V shed 5 bases and J shed 4 bases, with 17 bases lying between them. DNA for the CDR3: TGTGCCAGCAGCCCTGCGGACAGGGAGGGAGAGACCCAGTACTTC. Amino acid sequence: CASSPADREGETQYF.

Concerning this clone itself: The sample carries other DNA sequences with the same CDR3. The chain has TRBV7-2 and TRBJ1-1, with D perhaps matching TRBD1 (5 bases). CDR1 and CDR2 from the germline V gene are SGHTA and FQGNSA. Trimming stripped 2 bases from V and 1 base from J, with 5 bases between. The CDR3 spans 13 residues. In nucleotides, the CDR3 is TGTGCCAGCAGCTTAAGGGGGAACACTGAAGCTTTCTTT. Protein: CASSLRGNTEAFF.

The chain has TRBV2 and TRBJ1-5, with 7 bases aligning to TRBD1. Germline CDR1 and CDR2: SNHLY and FYNNEI. After removal of 6 bases from V and 1 base from J, the junction contained 6 bases not matched to a gene. The CDR3 consists of 15 residues. The CDR3 nucleotides read TGTGCCAGCAGCGTACAGGGGAACAGCAATCAGCCCCAGCATTTT. This encodes CASSVQGNSNQPQHF.

This chain connects TRBV14 to TRBJ2-5; no clear D gene. The germline CDR1 and CDR2 sequences are SGHDN and FVKESK. The CDR3 covers 13 residues. Between the trimmed V and J ends, which lost 1 base and 1 base, there was a span of 4 bases. The DNA of the CDR3 is TGTGCCAGCAGCCAAGTCATCCAAGAGACCCAGTACTTC. This codes for CASSQVIQETQYF.

This chain connects TRBV2 to TRBJ2-5, with D tentatively TRBD2 (6 bases). The ends were cut back, 7 bases at V and 1 base at J, with 7 bases in the middle. The germline V gene has CDR1 SNHLY and CDR2 FYNNEI. The CDR3 has 12 amino acids. CDR3 loop: CASTGVQETQYF. Written as DNA, the CDR3 is TGTGCCAGCACGGGGGTCCAAGAGACCCAGTACTTC. Looking up the rest from reference TRBV2 and TRBJ2-5 gives the full variable domain: EPEVTQTPSHQVTQMGQEVILRCVPISNHLYFYWYRQILGQKVEFLVSFYNNEISEKSEIFDDQFSVERPDGSNFTLKIRSTKLEDSAMYFCASTGVQETQYFGPGTRLLVL.